Listed below are T cell receptor beta chains from one sample, sequenced in a study of shared clonotypes between healthy human individuals. Only in-frame clones appear in the TCRdb table, and some are missing; sequencing was by immunoSEQ multiplex PCR. The table has around 1.9 million clones, approximately 92% seen once. Sequences were obtained from naive CD8+ T cells from PBMCs. The receptors derive from a man between 18 and 35 years old in good health. Some clones in this sample may be carry-over from other donors' samples. Both conserved end residues are trimmed from each CDR3.

V	length	CDR3
TRBV7-8	13	ASSLVVGQTNEQF
TRBV13	13	ASSPRGHLNTEAF
TRBV6-6	7	AKTGTQY
TRBV6-1	14	ASSEARTSGSYEQY
TRBV7-9	12	ASSSGKRRNEQF
TRBV14	11	ASSPRYTDTQY
TRBV7-9	10	ASSFGRAEAF
TRBV5-4	13	ASSLRRGSYNEQF
TRBV27	12	ASSSGLAGDEQY
TRBV27	14	ASSLVQGVPYNEQF
TRBV18	11	ASLTGDGYEQY
TRBV28	12	ASIWTSGSNEQF
TRBV4-3	12	ASSQDWAAYEQY
TRBV28	16	ASSFPLGGREGANEQF
TRBV28	13	ASSLAGSLGQPQH
TRBV30	9	AWRNNYGYT
TRBV14	12	ASSQSSGMETQY
TRBV9	16	ASSVGLGAITAYNEQF
TRBV14	17	ASSQPTLLAGDLKETQY
TRBV7-9	12	ASSLVLGLETQY
TRBV5-6	11	ASSLGGSHEQY
TRBV4-1	13	ASSLDLSLGYEQY
TRBV15	10	ATSRDRSGQF
TRBV5-6	15	ASSDRGTHKGENEQY
TRBV4-1	12	ASSQDRPANTIH
TRBV28	12	ASSLLKQNTEAF
TRBV4-3	14	ASSQDTDPSYNEQF
TRBV6-1	13	ASRTTSFPGNEQF
TRBV25-1	13	ASSEYGAPEETQY
TRBV28	15	ASSLTLGEGQRGEQY
TRBV29-1	10	SVVVGYYGYT
TRBV5-4	13	ASSSAPAKAYEQY
TRBV14	12	ASSGRDSYNEQF
TRBV4-1	12	ASSQDANTGELF
TRBV11-3	12	ASSPRGDSNEQY
TRBV9	11	ASRGNPGGGYT